The present T cell receptor beta chain was sequenced within a study of T cells in Graves' hyperthyroidism and ophthalmopathy. This clonotype was detected ten times or more. The source material, RNA transcripts, was used to amplify TCR beta CDR3 regions. During a first-round RT-PCR of the TCR CDR3, the HTBI primer set was used. TCRdb called the multiplex PCR reads again in MiXCR, with one record for every CDR3 protein. The sample has roughly 290,000 distinct CDR3 sequences, approximately 14% seen once. The germline V gene has CDR1 DFQATT and CDR2 SNEGSKA (reference sequence). The CDR3 covers 13 residues. Trimming shortened V by 4 bases and J by 4 bases, and 12 bases separated the two germline ends.

The receptor was derived from a woman in her 40s with Graves' hyperthyroidism. The sample was blood. The chain has TRBV20-1 and TRBJ2-3; no clear D gene. CDR3 DNA: TGCAGTGCTAACCCTAGTGGGCCAGATACGCAGTATTTT. It encodes CSANPSGPDTQYF.